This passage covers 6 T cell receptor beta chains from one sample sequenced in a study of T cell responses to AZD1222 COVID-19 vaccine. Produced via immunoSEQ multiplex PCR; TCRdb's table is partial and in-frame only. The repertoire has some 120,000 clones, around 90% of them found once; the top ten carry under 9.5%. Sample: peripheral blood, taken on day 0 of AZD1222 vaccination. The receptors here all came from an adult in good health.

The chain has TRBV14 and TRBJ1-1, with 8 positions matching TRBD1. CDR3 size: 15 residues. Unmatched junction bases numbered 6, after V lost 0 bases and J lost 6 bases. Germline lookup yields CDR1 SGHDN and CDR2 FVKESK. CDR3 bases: TGTGCCAGCAGCCAAGATTTTTGGACAGGGTCTGAAGCTTTCTTT. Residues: CASSQDFWTGSEAFF. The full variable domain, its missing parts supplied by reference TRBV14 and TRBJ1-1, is EAGVTQFPSHSVIEKGQTVTLRCDPISGHDNLYWYRRVMGKEIKFLLHFVKESKQDESGMPNNRFLAERTGGTYSTLKVQPAELEDSGVYFCASSQDFWTGSEAFFGQGTRLTVV.

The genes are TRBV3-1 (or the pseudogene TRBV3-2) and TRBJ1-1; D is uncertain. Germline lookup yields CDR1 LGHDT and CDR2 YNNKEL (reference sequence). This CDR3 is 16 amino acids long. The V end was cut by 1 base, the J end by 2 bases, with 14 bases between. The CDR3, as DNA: TGTGCCAGCAGCCAAGTTAGGAGCATTATAAACACTGAAGCTTTCTTT. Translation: CASSQVRSIINTEAFF.

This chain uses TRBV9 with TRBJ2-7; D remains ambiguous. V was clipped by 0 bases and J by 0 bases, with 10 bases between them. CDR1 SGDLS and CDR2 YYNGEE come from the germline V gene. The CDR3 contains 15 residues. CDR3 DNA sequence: TGTGCCAGCAGCGTAGGGGGTCGGAGCTCCTACGAGCAGTACTTC. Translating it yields CASSVGGRSSYEQYF.

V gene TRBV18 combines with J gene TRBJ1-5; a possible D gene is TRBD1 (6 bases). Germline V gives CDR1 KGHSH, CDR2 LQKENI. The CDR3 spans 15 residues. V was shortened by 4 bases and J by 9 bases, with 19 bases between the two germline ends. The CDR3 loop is CASSLETGARRPQHF. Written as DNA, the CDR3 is TGTGCCAGCTCACTCGAAACGGGGGCGCGTCGGCCCCAGCATTTT.

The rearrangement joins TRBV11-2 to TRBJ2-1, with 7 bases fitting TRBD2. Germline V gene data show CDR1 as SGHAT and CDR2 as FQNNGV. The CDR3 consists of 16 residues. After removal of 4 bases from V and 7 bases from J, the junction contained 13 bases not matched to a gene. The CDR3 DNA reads TGTGCCAGCAGCTCCCAGACAGCGGGGCTGAGGAATGAGCAGTTCTTC. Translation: CASSSQTAGLRNEQFF.

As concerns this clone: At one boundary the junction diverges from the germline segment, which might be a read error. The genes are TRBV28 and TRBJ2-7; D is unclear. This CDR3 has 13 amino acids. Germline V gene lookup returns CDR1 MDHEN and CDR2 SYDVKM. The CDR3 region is CASSLSPRDYRTF. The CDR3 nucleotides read TGTGCCAGCAGTTTATCCCCCCGTGATTACAGAACCTTC.